This T cell receptor (beta chain) appears in the sequencing data of a study of response to subunit inactivated influenza vaccine. TCRdb fed the RT-PCR reads into MiXCR, producing one record per CDR3 protein. The sample has roughly 650,000 distinct CDR3 sequences; about 15% are singletons. Deletions cut 4 bases from V and 4 bases from J, with 8 bases between. This CDR3 region has 13 residues. Germline V gene sequence: CDR1 MNHEY, CDR2 SVGEGT. With regard to this clonotype: What it binds is not known.

General study results and limits: After each seasonal influenza vaccination, few new T cells are recruited, the authors suggested.

The clonotype was recovered from a man aged 45-65 years who received an inactivated influenza vaccine. The sample consisted of PBMCs from blood, taken roughly 12 days after vaccination. The rearrangement links TRBV6-2 or TRBV6-3 to TRBJ2-1; D is unresolved. CDR3 region: CASSSLEYNEQFF. The CDR3, as DNA: TGTGCCAGCAGTTCTCTAGAGTACAATGAGCAGTTCTTC.